These 10 T cell receptor beta chains were all obtained from the same sample, sequenced in a study of OX40 agonist ivuxolimab in advanced cancers. Assay used: immunoSEQ multiplex PCR; TCRdb lists only in-frame clones, some missing. This table has 85,000 or so clones, 70% to 90% appearing once. Here the sequenced sample was CD4+ or CD8+ T cells sorted from blood, taken in a trial of the OX40 agonist ivuxolimab. The receptors here all came from an adult with an advanced solid tumor such as melanoma, head and neck, liver or kidney cancer.

The chain has TRBV2 and TRBJ1-1; weak D call: TRBD1 (5 bases). This CDR3 has 14 amino acids. CDR1 SNHLY and CDR2 FYNNEI come from the germline V gene. V lost 7 bases and J lost 1, with 13 bases in between. Here the CDR3 reads CASMLTEWNTEAFF. DNA for the CDR3: TGTGCCAGCATGCTGACAGAATGGAACACTGAAGCTTTCTTT.

This sequence joins TRBV28 and TRBJ1-2; 8 nucleotides line up with TRBD1. With V trimmed by 4 bases and J by 9 bases, 10 bases remained unmatched. Germline values: CDR1 MDHEN, CDR2 SYDVKM. The CDR3 extends over 14 amino acids. The CDR3 sequence is CASSSHGTGDSYTF. CDR3 nucleotide sequence: TGTGCCAGCAGTTCCCACGGGACAGGCGATAGCTACACCTTC.

The chain joins TRBV30 to TRBJ2-4, with a possible D match to TRBD1 (5 bases). This CDR3 spans 14 amino acids. Looked up from germline, CDR1 is GTSNPN and CDR2 is SVGIG (reference sequence). The ends were cut back, 5 bases at V and 0 bases at J, with 11 bases in the middle. The CDR3 DNA sequence: TGTGCCTGGCATCAGGGCATAGCCAAAAACATTCAGTACTTC. Protein: CAWHQGIAKNIQYF.

The genes are TRBV5-3 and TRBJ2-1; 7 nucleotides match TRBD1. TRBV5-3 is identified as an open reading frame with a role that is uncertain. Losses at the gene ends were 3 bases for V and 0 bases for J; bases not matched to a gene: 12. The CDR3 runs 18 residues. CDR3 residues: CARSYRGPGQSSYNEQFF. DNA of the CDR3: TGTGCCAGAAGCTACCGCGGCCCGGGACAGAGCTCCTACAATGAGCAGTTCTTC.

This clone has just a few counts. The chain uses TRBV2 and TRBJ2-5; no definite D call. CDR1 and CDR2 (germline): SNHLY, FYNNEI. V lost 3 bases, J lost 2 bases, and 10 bases lay in between. This CDR3 has 14 amino acids. CDR3 bases: TGTGCCAGCAGTGAGGAATTACCTCAAGAGACCCAGTACTTC. Its translation is CASSEELPQETQYF.

As DNA, the CDR3 is TGTGCCAGCAGCAATTCGGGACTGAACGATAACTATGGCTACACCTTC. This encodes CASSNSGLNDNYGYTF. The gene calls are TRBV7-2 and TRBJ1-2; weak D call: TRBD1 (5 bases). Germline lookup yields CDR1 SGHTA and CDR2 FQGNSA. This CDR3 comprises 16 residues. The V and J ends lost 5 bases and 1 base respectively, with 17 bases between them.

V usage is TRBV6-6 and J usage is TRBJ1-3; D is ambiguous. CDR3 length: 14 amino acids. The germline V gene has CDR1 MNHNY and CDR2 SVGAGI (reference sequence). V lost 9 bases, J lost 0 bases, and 12 bases lay in between. This chain's CDR3 is CASLRTDSGNTIYF. CDR3 DNA: TGTGCCAGTCTTCGCACGGACTCTGGAAACACCATATATTTT.

The gene calls are TRBV5-4 and TRBJ1-4, with D perhaps TRBD1 (5 bases). CDR1 SGHNT and CDR2 YYREEE come from the germline V gene (reference sequence). The CDR3 contains 14 residues. V dropped 4 bases and J dropped 7 bases, with 14 bases sitting between them. CDR3 protein: CASSLGLGGEKLFF. CDR3 nucleotides: TGTGCCAGCAGCCTGGGCCTTGGGGGTGAAAAACTGTTTTTT. The full variable domain, completed using reference TRBV5-4 and TRBJ1-4, is ETGVTQSPTHLIKTRGQQVTLRCSSQSGHNTVSWYQQALGQGPQFIFQYYREEENGRGNFPPRFSGLQFPNYSSELNVNALELDDSALYLCASSLGLGGEKLFFGSGTQLSVL.

The chain has TRBV5-1 and TRBJ2-3; D remains unclear. The CDR3 consists of 14 residues. The germline V gene has CDR1 SGHRS and CDR2 YFSETQ. V was pared by 4 bases and J by 4 bases, with 13 bases between. The CDR3 DNA is TGCGCCAGCAGCCCCAGTGTTTCAGCAGATACGCAGTATTTT. It translates to CASSPSVSADTQYF.

This clone has a handful of counts. V gene TRBV5-1 combines with J gene TRBJ2-5, with D tentatively TRBD1 (6 bases). Trimming pared 4 bases from V and 2 bases from J, leaving 9 bases between. The germline V gene has CDR1 SGHRS and CDR2 YFSETQ. This CDR3 region has 13 residues. The CDR3 here is CASSSGQQETQYF. CDR3 DNA sequence: TGCGCCAGCAGCAGCGGACAGCAAGAGACCCAGTACTTC. The full variable domain, completed using reference TRBV5-1 and TRBJ2-5, is KAGVTQTPRYLIKTRGQQVTLSCSPISGHRSVSWYQQTPGQGLQFLFEYFSETQRNKGNFPGRFSGRQFSNSRSEMNVSTLELGDSALYLCASSSGQQETQYFGPGTRLLVL.